These 18 T cell receptor beta chains share one sample of origin, sequenced in a study of technical replicates of blood from a few donors. Produced via immunoSEQ multiplex PCR; TCRdb's table is partial and in-frame only. In the table there are about 66,000 clones, just over 90% of which are singletons. The specimen was PBMCs. The receptors stem from a human donor in good health. Some clones in this sample may be carry-over from other donors' samples.

The V gene is TRBV19, the J gene TRBJ1-2, with 8 bases fitting TRBD1. This CDR3 is built from 15 residues. CDR1 and CDR2 from the germline V gene are LNHDA and SQIVND (reference sequence). Trimming removed 5 bases from V and 2 bases from J; junction bases left unmatched: 7. The DNA for the CDR3 is TGTGCCAGTAGTCTCTCGCGGACAGGGAACTATGGCTACACCTTC. This encodes CASSLSRTGNYGYTF.

This chain connects TRBV30 to TRBJ2-2; a possible D gene is TRBD1 (8 bases). Trimming removed 5 bases from V and 3 bases from J, with 19 bases in between. The CDR3 has 16 amino acids. From germline, CDR1 is GTSNPN and CDR2 SVGIG (reference sequence). The CDR3 sequence is CAWQQGEGPDTGELFF. The CDR3 bases are TGTGCCTGGCAACAGGGGGAGGGGCCGGACACCGGGGAGCTGTTTTTT.

This sequence joins TRBV7-2 and TRBJ1-5; maybe TRBD1 (6 bases). The CDR3 has 14 residues. Trimming took 1 base from V and 10 from J, leaving 14 bases between them. Germline values: CDR1 SGHTA, CDR2 FQGNSA. The CDR3, as DNA: TGTGCCAGCAGCTTAGGGGCAGGGGTGCATCCCCAGCATTTT. This encodes CASSLGAGVHPQHF.

V and J are TRBV30 and TRBJ1-5, with TRBD1 matching 7 bases. With 0 bases clipped from V and 7 bases from J, the junction kept 6 bases outside the gene matches. The CDR3 length is 14 residues. Germline CDR1 is GTSNPN and CDR2 is SVGIG (reference sequence). CDR3 sequence (DNA): TGTGCCTGGAGTGTAGGCAGGGGGTTCCAGCCCCAGCATTTT. Protein sequence: CAWSVGRGFQPQHF.

The chain has TRBV7-9 and TRBJ2-1; TRBD2 aligns across 10 bases. The CDR3 sequence is 15 residues long. Trimming took 5 bases from V and 3 from J; bases not matched to a gene: 4. The germline V gene encodes CDR1 SEHNR and CDR2 FQNEAQ (reference sequence). The CDR3 loop is CASSPGLADYNEQFF. CDR3 coding DNA: TGTGCCAGCAGCCCTGGACTAGCGGACTACAATGAGCAGTTCTTC.

The chain is built from TRBV30 and TRBJ2-1; 7 bases map to TRBD1. There are 15 residues in the CDR3. The trim removed 3 bases at V and 7 bases at J, leaving 12 bases unmatched. The V gene's germline CDR1 is GTSNPN and CDR2 SVGIG (reference sequence). Here the CDR3 reads CAWRRGRLKGNEQFF. CDR3 nucleotide sequence: TGTGCCTGGAGGAGGGGGCGGTTAAAGGGTAATGAGCAGTTCTTC.

V is TRBV10-1 and J is TRBJ2-3, with a possible D match to TRBD2 (6 bases). Trimming shortened V by 4 bases and J by 0 bases, and 20 bases separated the two germline ends. Germline-derived CDR1 and CDR2 are WNHNN and SYGVQD (reference sequence). The CDR3 totals 18 residues. This chain's CDR3 is CASSGGGVAGPSTDTQYF. DNA of the CDR3: TGCGCCAGCAGTGGGGGCGGTGTGGCGGGACCTAGCACAGATACGCAGTATTTT.

This clone has just one count. The V call is TRBV25-1, the J call TRBJ2-1, with TRBD2 matching 9 bases. Germline loops: CDR1 MGHDK, CDR2 SYGVNS. This CDR3 has 15 amino acids. J lost 8 bases, V lost 3 bases, and 8 bases had no gene match. The CDR3 sequence is CASSDFGTSTYEQFF. CDR3 bases: TGTGCCAGCAGTGACTTCGGGACTAGCACCTATGAGCAGTTCTTC. Complete variable domain (other parts from reference TRBV25-1 and TRBJ2-1): EADIYQTPRYLVIGTGKKITLECSQTMGHDKMYWYQQDPGMELHLIHYSYGVNSTEKGDLSSESTVSRIRTEHFPLTLESARPSHTSQYLCASSDFGTSTYEQFFGPGTRLTVL.

The V and J genes are TRBV19 and TRBJ1-2; D perhaps matches TRBD1 (5 bases). In germline, CDR1 is LNHDA, CDR2 SQIVND (reference sequence). The V and J ends lost 3 bases and 6 bases respectively, with 11 bases between them. The CDR3 sequence is 13 residues long. CDR3 residues: CASSISGPDGYTF. CDR3 nucleotide sequence: TGTGCCAGTAGTATTTCAGGGCCGGATGGCTACACCTTC.

The chain recombines TRBV5-6 with TRBJ2-2, with TRBD1 identical over 10 bases. Germline V gene data show CDR1 as SGHDT and CDR2 as YYEEEE. The CDR3 extends over 14 amino acids. With 3 bases clipped from V and 6 bases from J, the junction kept 2 bases outside the gene matches. Here the CDR3 reads CASSSGQGAGELFF. In DNA, the CDR3 is TGTGCCAGCAGCTCAGGACAGGGGGCCGGGGAGCTGTTTTTT.

V is TRBV15 and J is TRBJ2-5; 7 nucleotides agree with TRBD2. Germline CDR1 reads LNHNV; CDR2 reads YYDKDF (reference sequence). CDR3 length: 16 residues. The V and J ends lost 1 base and 5 bases, in that order; junction bases with no gene match: 10. CDR3 nucleotides: TGTGCCACCAGCAGAGGGGGGGGAGGCCAGTTGGAGACCCAGTACTTC. Translating gives CATSRGGGGQLETQYF.

The CDR3 DNA sequence: TGTGCCAGCAGTGCCCCGGGGAATGAGCAGTTCTTC. This codes for CASSAPGNEQFF. The chain links TRBV6-5 to TRBJ2-1, with D possibly matching TRBD2 (5 bases). Per the germline V gene, CDR1 is MNHEY and CDR2 is SVGAGI. V lost 5 bases and J lost 7, with 9 bases in between. The CDR3 is 12 residues long.

The table lists this clone with a count of one. This chain links TRBV2 with TRBJ1-2; D is ambiguous. The ends were cut back, 5 bases at V and 2 bases at J, with 15 bases in the middle. The germline V gene has CDR1 SNHLY and CDR2 FYNNEI. The length of the CDR3 is 15 residues. The CDR3 sequence is CASSPLLTANYGYTF. CDR3 DNA sequence: TGTGCCAGCAGTCCTCTTCTCACCGCGAACTATGGCTACACCTTC.

The rearrangement uses TRBV18 and TRBJ2-7; 9 bases fit TRBD1. The junction had 9 bases not matched to a gene; V was cut back by 3 bases and J by 6 bases. Germline V gives CDR1 KGHSH, CDR2 LQKENI. This CDR3 has 15 amino acids. The CDR3 DNA reads as TGTGCCAGCTCACCTTTCCGGGACAGGGTTGTCGAGCAGTACTTC. Residues: CASSPFRDRVVEQYF.

The chain has TRBV10-3 and TRBJ1-2; D may be TRBD1 (5 bases). The CDR3 is 14 residues long. Germline V gene data show CDR1 as ENHRY and CDR2 as SYGVKD. V was clipped by 4 bases and J by 4 bases, with 13 bases between them. The CDR3 nucleotides are TGTGCCATCAGTGCTAAGGGGATCGGCTATGGCTACACCTTC. This translates into CAISAKGIGYGYTF.

The V call is TRBV6-5, the J call TRBJ1-3; 7 nucleotides match TRBD1. The ends lost 5 bases at V and 4 bases at J; junction bases unmatched: 2. In germline, CDR1 is MNHEY, CDR2 SVGAGI. The CDR3 sequence is 13 residues long. CDR3 in amino acids: CASSQTGGNTIYF. The CDR3 DNA is TGTGCCAGCAGTCAGACAGGGGGAAACACCATATATTTT.

This sequence joins TRBV29-1 and TRBJ2-5; TRBD2 matches at 9 bases. Losses at the gene ends were 5 bases for V and 4 bases for J; bases not matched to a gene: 8. CDR1 is SQVTM and CDR2 is ANQGSEA in the germline V gene. CDR3 length: 14 amino acids. The CDR3 here is CSVQSAGGLETQYF. In DNA, the CDR3 is TGCAGCGTTCAGTCTGCGGGGGGGTTAGAGACCCAGTACTTC.

This clone has just one count. V is TRBV6-5 and J is TRBJ1-2; D may be TRBD1 (5 bases). The CDR3 runs to 13 residues. The V end lost 4 bases, the J end lost 5 bases, and 11 bases lay between the germline ends. The germline CDR1 and CDR2 sequences are MNHEY and SVGAGI. CDR3 in DNA: TGTGCCAGCAGTTTCCTCGGGACTTATGGCTACACCTTC. Its protein is CASSFLGTYGYTF.